These T cell receptor beta chains were read from a single sample in a study of graft-versus-host responses after intestinal transplantation. Using immunoSEQ multiplex PCR, the repertoire was profiled, and TCRdb retains in-frame clones only, with some absent. The sample records approximately 100,000 clones, around 88% being singletons. Sequenced material: PBMCs, taken 255 days after intestinal transplant. The receptor source for this set is a human patient who received an intestinal transplant, so some T cells may come from the graft donor. The CDR3 runs from the conserved cysteine through the conserved F or W. Fields, in order: V gene, clone size, D gene, J gene, CDR3 DNA, CDR3 protein. A D gene is named only where the DNA matches it firmly. Clone size appears in some rows only: once, few, many, or a class for an expanded clone.

TRBV7-3	-	TRBD1	TRBJ1-3	TGTGCCAGCAGCTTGGACAGGGGAAACACCATATATTTT	CASSLDRGNTIYF
TRBV2	-	TRBD2	TRBJ2-7	TGTGCCAGCAGAGGACTAGCGGGCAAGGGGGAGCAGTACTTC	CASRGLAGKGEQYF
TRBV6-1	-	TRBD2	TRBJ2-3	TGTGCCAGCAGTGCCCGTGGAGCGGGGGGGAGCACAGATACGCAGTATTTT	CASSARGAGGSTDTQYF
TRBV7-9	-	-	TRBJ2-1	TGTGCCAGCAGCTTAGAGTGGCAGGCTAATGAGCAGTTCTTC	CASSLEWQANEQFF
TRBV11-3	once	-	TRBJ2-4	TGTGCCAGCAGCTTAGATCGTCGGGAGACAGACAAAAACATTCAGTACTTC	CASSLDRRETDKNIQYF
TRBV15	few	TRBD1	TRBJ2-7	TGTGCCACCAGCAGCGTACTTGGACAGGGGCGCTACGAGCAGTACTTC	CATSSVLGQGRYEQYF
TRBV28	-	-	TRBJ2-7	TGTGCCAGCAGTTTATCCTATCCCGGAACCTACGAGCAGTACTTC	CASSLSYPGTYEQYF
TRBV5-1	-	-	TRBJ2-3	TGCGCCAGCAGCTTGGGCCGCACAGATACGCAGTATTTT	CASSLGRTDTQYF
TRBV19	-	TRBD1	TRBJ1-1	TGTGCCAGTAGTATAGGTCAGGGGGTGCCCACTGAAGCTTTCTTT	CASSIGQGVPTEAFF
TRBV28	once	-	TRBJ2-7	TGTGCCAGCAGATCTCCCCCTTACGAGCAGTACTTC	CASRSPPYEQYF
TRBV28	-	-	TRBJ2-7	TGTGCCAGCAGTTTAGTCCGCCCCTACGAGCAGTACTTC	CASSLVRPYEQYF
TRBV2	once	-	TRBJ1-1	TGTGCCAGCAGTGACGGCATAGCTGCTGAAGCTTTCTTT	CASSDGIAAEAFF
TRBV7-6	-	TRBD2	TRBJ2-7	TGTGCCAGCAGCTTAGCCCAGGTCGGGGGGAACGAGCAGTACTTC	CASSLAQVGGNEQYF
TRBV4-2	-	-	TRBJ1-1	TGTGCCAGCAGCCAGAGAGAGACAGGATTTGAAGCTTTCTTT	CASSQRETGFEAFF
TRBV4-1	-	TRBD1	TRBJ1-5	TGCGCCAGCAGCCAAGAATTGACAGGGAATCAGCCCCAGCATTTT	CASSQELTGNQPQHF
TRBV11-2	-	-	TRBJ1-6	TGTGCCAGCAGCTTAGTACGAAAGGATTCACCCCTCCACTTT	CASSLVRKDSPLHF
TRBV7-2	-	-	TRBJ2-5	TGTGCCAGCAGCTTAATCTCAGGTCCTATGGAGGGGAAGACCCAGTACTTC	CASSLISGPMEGKTQYF
TRBV27	-	-	TRBJ1-5	TGTGCCAGCAGTTTGAGAGGCAATCAGCCCCAGCATTTT	CASSLRGNQPQHF
TRBV6-1	-	-	TRBJ1-2	TGTGCCAGCAGGGGGGAGGATGGCTACACCTTC	CASRGEDGYTF
TRBV19	-	-	TRBJ2-5	TGTGCCAGTAGTCTATGGCGGTCCGGGGGCTTGGAAGAGACCCAGTACTTC	CASSLWRSGGLEETQYF
TRBV5-1	-	-	TRBJ2-1	TGCGCCAGCAGCTGGACTACGGTGACTAACAATGAGCAGTTCTTC	CASSWTTVTNNEQFF
TRBV5-1	-	-	TRBJ2-7	TGCGCCAGCACGGGGGCTAGCGGATCCTACGAGCAGTACTTC	CASTGASGSYEQYF
TRBV6-1	few	-	TRBJ2-5	TGTGCCAGCAGTGAGAGCCCCCAAGAGACCCAGTACTTC	CASSESPQETQYF
TRBV7-2	-	-	TRBJ1-2	TGTGCCAGCAGCCCAGAGACGGTTGGTCGTAGCGGCTACACCTTC	CASSPETVGRSGYTF
TRBV30	-	-	TRBJ1-3	TGTGCCTGGAGTGTAACGGCTGGAAACACCATATATTTT	CAWSVTAGNTIYF
TRBV11-2	-	TRBD1	TRBJ2-1	TGTGCCAGCAGCTTACCGTCCCGGGACAGGGTGATTCCCTACAATGAGCAGTTCTTC	CASSLPSRDRVIPYNEQFF
TRBV6-5	few	-	TRBJ1-1	TGTGCCAGCAGTTACGGTCAGGTCCCGGGACACACTGAAGCTTTCTTT	CASSYGQVPGHTEAFF
TRBV7-6	-	-	TRBJ2-1	TGTGCCAGCAGCTTAACGGCCCCGTCCTACAATGAGCAGTTCTTC	CASSLTAPSYNEQFF
TRBV18	once	TRBD1	TRBJ1-1	TGTGCCAGCTCACCAAAACAGGGGGCCTCTGAAGCTTTCTTT	CASSPKQGASEAFF
TRBV28	-	TRBD1	TRBJ1-4	TGTGCCAGTGTCTCCGGGACAGGGACTGAAAAACTGTTTTTT	CASVSGTGTEKLFF
TRBV4-2	-	-	TRBJ1-2	TGTGCCAGCAGCCAAGTTCCGGGAAACTATGGCTACACCTTC	CASSQVPGNYGYTF
TRBV28	-	-	TRBJ2-6	TGTGCCACCTCCCTCGAGGGGGCTGGGGCCAACGTCCTGACTTTC	CATSLEGAGANVLTF
TRBV18	-	TRBD2	TRBJ2-1	TGTGCCAGCTCACCGCTAGCGGGAGGGGAGAATGAGCAGTTCTTC	CASSPLAGGENEQFF
TRBV10-2	-	-	TRBJ2-7	TGCGCCAGCAACCCCGGGTCTTCCTACGAGCAGTACTTC	CASNPGSSYEQYF
TRBV30	-	TRBD1	TRBJ2-7	TGTGCCTGGAGTGTCCGATACGACAGGGTTGGATCCTACGAGCAGTACTTC	CAWSVRYDRVGSYEQYF
TRBV7-6	-	-	TRBJ2-2	TGTGCCAGCAGCTTAGCGGGGGACGAAACCGGGGAGCTGTTTTTT	CASSLAGDETGELFF
TRBV9	-	-	TRBJ2-1	TGTGCCAGCAGCCCTTCTAGAGGGGGGGGCAGTAATGAGCAGTTCTTC	CASSPSRGGGSNEQFF
TRBV5-1	once	-	TRBJ2-7	TGCGCCAGCAGCTTGGAGTGGGGGCCCTACGAGCAGTACTTC	CASSLEWGPYEQYF
TRBV6-4	-	TRBD2	TRBJ2-1	TGTGCCAGCAGTGATCGAGCGGGGGCCCACAATGAGCAGTTCTTC	CASSDRAGAHNEQFF
TRBV9	-	-	TRBJ2-5	TGTGCCAGCAGCGCCTCAGGGTGGGAGGAGACCCAGTACTTC	CASSASGWEETQYF
TRBV2	-	-	TRBJ2-5	TGTGCCAGCAGCCTCGGACAAGAGACCCAGTACTTC	CASSLGQETQYF
TRBV28	few	TRBD2	TRBJ2-7	TGTGCCAGCAGCATGGGGGGGTCCGCCTACGAGCAGTACTTC	CASSMGGSAYEQYF
TRBV6-1	-	-	TRBJ1-6	TGTGCCAGCAGTGGGGGGTCCGGCTACGGGGGCACCTATAATTCACCCCTCCACTTT	CASSGGSGYGGTYNSPLHF
TRBV4-1	-	-	TRBJ1-4	TGCGCCAGCAGCACACAGGGAGCAACTAATGAAAAACTGTTTTTT	CASSTQGATNEKLFF
TRBV23-1	few	-	TRBJ1-2	TGCGCCAGCAGTCAATCTGAGGACAGAGAAGATGGCTACACCTTC	CASSQSEDREDGYTF
TRBV27	few	TRBD2	TRBJ2-3	TGTGCCAGCAGTTTAATGTCGATCGCGGGAGCTACAGATACGCAGTATTTT	CASSLMSIAGATDTQYF
TRBV6-5	-	-	TRBJ1-2	TGTGCCAGCAGTATGGACAGCTATGGCTACACCTTC	CASSMDSYGYTF
TRBV28	-	TRBD1	TRBJ2-6	TGTGCCAGCAGTCCCCCCCCGACAGGGGCCGGGGCCAACGTCCTGACTTTC	CASSPPPTGAGANVLTF
TRBV20-1	few	-	TRBJ2-7	TGCAGTGCTTTTTCAGGGTACGAGCAGTACTTC	CSAFSGYEQYF
TRBV2	-	-	TRBJ2-7	TGTGCCAGCAGTTTACAGGCCGGGGACGAGCAGTACTTC	CASSLQAGDEQYF
TRBV6-6	few	-	TRBJ2-1	TGTGCCAGCAGTTACTCGGACTACAATGAGCAGTTCTTC	CASSYSDYNEQFF
TRBV5-1	-	TRBD2	TRBJ2-7	TGCGCCAGCAGCTTGGGGCCAGGGAGGGAGCGCTACGAGCAGTACTTC	CASSLGPGRERYEQYF
TRBV9	-	-	TRBJ2-7	TGTGCCAGCAGCGAAGGGACGGAGGGCGAGCAGTACTTC	CASSEGTEGEQYF
TRBV4-2	-	TRBD1	TRBJ1-1	TGTGCCAGCAGCCAGGACAGGGACACTGAAGCTTTCTTT	CASSQDRDTEAFF
TRBV4-2	-	TRBD1	TRBJ2-1	TGTGCCAGCAGCCAGAGGACAGGGGGCTCCTACAATGAGCAGTTCTTC	CASSQRTGGSYNEQFF
TRBV6-1	-	-	TRBJ2-2	TGTGCCAGCAGTGAAGGGTTAGACACCGGGGAGCTGTTTTTT	CASSEGLDTGELFF
TRBV28	-	-	TRBJ2-7	TGTGCCAGCAGTCCAGTAATAAGGACTTCCTACGAGCAGTACTTC	CASSPVIRTSYEQYF
TRBV7-9	-	TRBD2	TRBJ2-3	TGTGCCAGCGCGGTAGCGGGGGGCACAGATACGCAGTATTTT	CASAVAGGTDTQYF
TRBV7-2	few	-	TRBJ2-2	TGTGCCAGCAGAGTGAGCACCGGGGAGCTGTTTTTT	CASRVSTGELFF